This T cell receptor (beta chain) was sequenced in a study of blood T cell repertoires in COVID-19. Germline values: CDR1 MNHEY, CDR2 SVGAGI. The trim removed 6 bases at V and 13 bases at J, leaving 12 bases unmatched. This CDR3 region has 12 residues. Some clones are missing from TCRdb's copy, which holds only in-frame ones; the method was immunoSEQ multiplex PCR. Found here are approximately 290,000 clones, around 90% of them singletons; the top ten hold around 4.4%. The sequenced sample consisted of PBMCs or T cells enriched from blood (not recorded which). This chain connects TRBV6-5 to TRBJ2-7; TRBD1 matches at 7 bases. This sequence originates from a woman aged 18-29 years with acute COVID-19. The CDR3: CASRPHRGRTYF. CDR3 sequence (DNA): TGTGCCAGCAGGCCTCACAGGGGTCGGACATACTTC.